The 4 T cell receptor beta chains in this list originate from one sample, sequenced in a study of blood T cell repertoires in COVID-19. Produced via immunoSEQ multiplex PCR; TCRdb's table is partial and in-frame only. The sample has about 150,000 clones, 70% to 85% seen once; the top ten hold about 31%. The specimen was peripheral blood. The source of these receptors is a woman in her sixties with acute or convalescent COVID-19.

The V gene is TRBV28, the J gene TRBJ1-6; 8 bases are a match to TRBD1. Germline V lookup: CDR1 MDHEN, CDR2 SYDVKM. V gave up 10 bases and J gave up 0 bases; unmatched junction bases: 11. There are 17 residues in the CDR3. As DNA, the CDR3 is TGTGCCATCAAGGACAGGGAGCTTAGCTCCTATAATTCACCCCTCCACTTT. This gives the protein CAIKDRELSSYNSPLHF.

The rearrangement links TRBV18 to TRBJ1-4; D possibly corresponds to TRBD1 (6 bases). The CDR3 extends over 14 amino acids. Germline CDR1 and CDR2: KGHSH and LQKENI. Trimming removed 5 bases from V and 5 bases from J, with 12 bases in between. The CDR3 bases are TGTGCCAGCTCAAGCCGGGACATCAATGAAAAACTGTTTTTT. As protein: CASSSRDINEKLFF.

The gene calls are TRBV19 and TRBJ2-3, with 14 bases that match TRBD2. V shed 5 bases, J shed 4 bases, and the junction held 8 bases outside the gene matches. CDR1 is LNHDA and CDR2 is SQIVND in the germline V gene (reference sequence). The CDR3 is 17 amino acids. This chain's CDR3 is CASSPWGLAGAADTQYF. CDR3 nucleotides: TGTGCCAGTAGTCCTTGGGGACTAGCGGGGGCGGCAGATACGCAGTATTTT.

This chain uses TRBV4-2 with TRBJ1-6; D might be TRBD1 (5 bases). The CDR3 extends over 15 amino acids. The V gene's germline CDR1 is LGHNA and CDR2 YNFKEQ. V lost 1 base and J lost 10, with 14 bases in between. The CDR3 loop reads CASSQVDSRISPLHF. CDR3 nucleotides: TGTGCCAGCAGCCAAGTTGACAGTAGAATATCACCCCTCCACTTT.